Listed here is a single T cell receptor beta chain. This clonotype came up many times. Its specific antigen is unknown. Within one base of it there is no much larger clone, and no base qualities were kept. According to the germline V gene, CDR1 reads LGHNA and CDR2 reads YNFKEQ. The CDR3 starts with the cysteine, ends with the phenylalanine, and has 16 residues. Just CDR3 DNA is preserved here, 48 bases in frame from base 1. V and J lose 0 bases and 3 bases, and a span of 12 bases separates them. Hyperthyroidism patients were aged 18 to 65 years and newly diagnosed, with disease duration of less than 2 months. Exclusion was applied to patients with uncontrolled infections, other autoimmune diseases, pregnancy or lactation. Diagnoses were based on clinical symptoms, serum thyroxine and TRAb, thyroid ultrasound and orbital computed tomography. Blood from progressor patients was collected at the time of first diagnosis with hyperthyroidism, before any ophthalmopathy symptoms had appeared. Ficoll-Paque density gradient centrifugation was used to isolate PBMCs from around 10 ml of fresh peripheral blood. Progressor patients were initially diagnosed with Graves' hyperthyroidism and developed ophthalmopathy during follow-up. Trizol reagent was used to extract total RNA, and RNA quality was then checked on an Agilent 2100 Bioanalyzer.

Amplification of TCR beta CDR3 regions was carried out from RNA transcripts. For the first round of RT-PCR on the TCR CDR3, the HTBI primer set was used together with the Qiagen OneStep RT-PCR kit. Libraries were constructed in a second round of multiplex PCR, after which size selection and purification were carried out. Paired-end sequencing of the libraries was performed with 100 bp reads on an Illumina HiSeq2000. Per the authors' processing: SOAPnuke was used to process the raw data, removing reads that contained adapters or uncalled bases, had a mean Phred below 15, or lacked an exact match to the constant primer or identifier. COPE v1.2.5 was used to merge high-quality paired reads, and clonotypes were defined as unique nucleotide sequences. MiTCR v1.1 was used to align the clonotypes against IMGT TRBV, TRBD and TRBJ reference segments. The analysis was restricted to V-J combinations with a frequency above 0.0001, which together covered just over 99% of the repertoires. A TCS score was defined as the ratio between F50 (clonal expansion) and ExV (chaos), using BLOSUM62-based TCRdist between CDR3 peptides within each V-J. Welch's t-statistics and random forest reduced fewer than 550 V-J features to some 14, which were used in a naive Bayes classifier (R e1071). TCRdb reran the public reads through fastp at Q25 and MiXCR, keeping productive beta chains. Rows matching on CDR3 protein sequence are summarized as one entry with the most common DNA and genes. The V and J calls, along with clone size, are taken from TCRdb and not from the paper's own processing. The sample data list 550,000 to 650,000 distinct CDR3 sequences, and around 13% of these were observed just once. The ten largest make up roughly 5.5% of the sample.

The data were obtained in a study of T cells in Graves' hyperthyroidism and ophthalmopathy (dated by TCRdb to about 2019). About the investigation overall: Peripheral blood was collected at initial diagnosis, before any treatment. A discovery cohort of roughly 96 patients, 43 with Graves' ophthalmopathy and 55 to 60 with stable Graves' hyperthyroidism, was used to find distinguishing TCR V-J signatures. Prospective prediction of ophthalmopathy was tested in an independent validation cohort of approximately 18 hyperthyroidism patients and around 16 patients who later progressed to ophthalmopathy. For training and testing, the 100 or so patients in the discovery cohort were randomly divided in a 7:3 ratio. The study also compared thyroid tissue and blood T-cell repertoires from several Graves' hyperthyroidism patients. After sampling, hyperthyroidism patients received methimazole starting at 30 mg daily, and ophthalmopathy patients received high-dose intravenous methylprednisolone. The paper describes TCR Vbeta CDR3 sequencing of 135 peripheral blood samples, made up of roughly 40 ophthalmopathy patients, 70 to 75 hyperthyroidism patients and around 17 progressor patients.

The full study reports these points: Sample size was not statistically predetermined, and investigators were not blinded to group allocation. A model built on a 13 V-J signature distinguished ophthalmopathy from stable hyperthyroidism, reaching about 88% sensitivity and 81.08% specificity in cross-validation and 80%/75% in testing. In validation, the model predicted progression to ophthalmopathy a median of 6.5 months before onset, with over 55% sensitivity and about 72% specificity. Most expanded thyroid clonotypes (frequency above 0.001) were also detected in blood, a finding suggesting that blood repertoires may reflect thyroid immune responses.

This clonotype was obtained from a woman in her 30s with Graves' hyperthyroidism that later progressed to Graves' ophthalmopathy. Material for sequencing was blood. In this chain, TRBV4-2 is recombined with TRBJ1-5, and perhaps TRBD1 as D gene, on 5 matching bases. The CDR3 protein sequence reads: CASSQDLRGNNQPQHF. The nucleotides read TGTGCCAGCAGCCAAGACCTACGGGGCAACAATCAGCCCCAGCATTTT.